The rows below give T cell receptor beta chains drawn from one sample of a study of T cell repertoires in cytomegalovirus infection. Antigen specificity for these receptors is unknown. From the reads, TCRdb called clonotypes with MiXCR, one entry per CDR3 protein. Here the sample spans about 700,000 distinct CDR3 sequences, 30% to 40% being singletons. The sample was cultured PBMCs, taken from culture after CMV antigen stimulation. Receptor source: a human donor in good health (CMV status not recorded). Some clones in this sample may be carry-over from other donors' samples. The CDR3 runs from the conserved cysteine through the conserved F or W. The D gene is left open where the match is weak. Where a row states a size, it is once, few, many or the class of an expanded clone; other rows omit it.

>few|TRBD1|TRBV12-3/TRBV12-4|TRBJ1-1
CASIQSARQGVSTEAFF
TGTGCCAGCATCCAATCCGCGAGACAGGGGGTTAGCACTGAAGCTTTCTTT
>-|-|TRBV12-3/TRBV12-4|TRBJ2-1
CASSFVSINEQFF
TGTGCCAGCAGTTTCGTATCCATCAATGAGCAGTTCTTC
>once|-|TRBV19|TRBJ2-2
CATRGNPSTGELFF
TGTGCCACCCGGGGCAACCCTAGCACCGGGGAGCTGTTTTTT
>few|-|TRBV4-1|TRBJ1-1
CASSDGRGYNEAFF
TGCGCCAGCAGCGACGGTCGGGGGTACAATGAAGCTTTCTTT
>few|-|TRBV2|TRBJ1-4
CASHQGTNEKLFF
TGTGCCAGCCATCAGGGGACTAATGAAAAACTGTTTTTT
>few|TRBD2|TRBV12-3/TRBV12-4|TRBJ2-1
CASSLAGAGGPNEQFF
TGTGCCAGCAGTTTAGCAGGAGCGGGAGGGCCAAATGAGCAGTTCTTC
>-|-|TRBV12-3/TRBV12-4|TRBJ2-7
CASSRTGLSYEQYF
TGTGCCAGCAGTAGAACGGGATTATCCTACGAGCAGTACTTC
>few|-|TRBV12-3/TRBV12-4|TRBJ1-5
CASSSARDQPQHF
TGTGCCAGCAGTTCGGCCCGGGATCAGCCCCAGCATTTT
>many|-|TRBV7-2|TRBJ1-4
CASSRKERVAEKLFF
TGTGCCAGCAGCCGCAAGGAGAGGGTGGCTGAAAAACTGTTTTTT
>-|-|TRBV2|TRBJ2-1
CASGRVGEQFF
TGTGCCAGCGGACGAGTGGGGGAGCAGTTCTTC
>once|-|TRBV12-3/TRBV12-4|TRBJ2-6
CASSPQGPLSGANVLTF
TGTGCCAGCAGTCCCCAGGGGCCCCTATCTGGGGCCAACGTCCTGACTTTC
>many|TRBD1|TRBV7-9|TRBJ1-2
CASSPKEGAEARYGYTF
TGTGCCAGCAGCCCCAAGGAGGGGGCAGAGGCTCGCTATGGCTACACCTTC
>-|-|TRBV20-1|TRBJ1-1
CSAPGYRNSEAFF
TGCAGTGCGCCGGGTTATCGCAACTCTGAAGCTTTCTTT
>many|TRBD1|TRBV7-2|TRBJ1-6
CATGLTLDRGDSPLHF
TGTGCCACGGGGTTGACCCTGGACAGGGGGGATTCACCCCTCCACTTT
>many|-|TRBV6-1|TRBJ1-1
CASSPGLEAFF
TGTGCCAGCAGCCCAGGACTTGAAGCTTTCTTT
>-|-|TRBV2|TRBJ1-5
CASSEGPGRNQPQHF
TGTGCCAGCAGTGAAGGGCCAGGTCGGAATCAGCCCCAGCATTTT
>-|TRBD1|TRBV6-5|TRBJ2-4
CASSKQTGTYLAKNIQYF
TGTGCCAGCAGTAAACAGACAGGGACCTATTTAGCCAAAAACATTCAGTACTTC
>few|TRBD2|TRBV7-2|TRBJ2-1
CASRRGLAGGRNEQFF
TGTGCCAGCAGAAGAGGCTTAGCGGGGGGGCGAAATGAGCAGTTCTTC
>-|-|TRBV12-3/TRBV12-4|TRBJ2-7
CASSLGWAGEYF
TGTGCCAGCAGTTTGGGGTGGGCCGGGGAGTACTTC
>few|-|TRBV7-2|TRBJ2-3
CASSLDVWGSDTQYF
TGTGCCAGCAGCTTAGATGTCTGGGGGAGTGATACGCAGTATTTT
>many|-|TRBV7-2|TRBJ1-1
CASSPLNLGGRDEAFF
TGTGCCAGCAGCCCCCTGAACTTAGGGGGTCGCGACGAAGCTTTCTTT
>few|-|TRBV20-1|TRBJ2-3
CSARRGGAGTDTQYF
TGCAGTGCCCGAAGGGGGGGGGCCGGAACAGATACGCAGTATTTT
>few|-|TRBV7-8|TRBJ2-1
CASSLGGLSHEQFF
TGTGCCAGCAGCTTGGGGGGTCTAAGCCATGAGCAGTTCTTC
>-|TRBD2|TRBV20-1|TRBJ2-5
CSARGSGVETQYF
TGCAGTGCTAGAGGTAGCGGGGTGGAGACCCAGTACTTC
>few|-|TRBV18|TRBJ1-3
CASSPSPAENTIYF
TGTGCCAGCTCACCCTCACCCGCCGAAAACACCATATATTTT
>once|-|TRBV5-4|TRBJ2-1
CASGQGNEQFF
TGTGCCAGCGGGCAGGGCAATGAGCAGTTCTTC
>-|-|TRBV19|TRBJ1-1
CASSIWDGEAFF
TGTGCCAGTAGTATTTGGGACGGTGAAGCTTTCTTT
>few|-|TRBV12-3/TRBV12-4|TRBJ1-5
CASSQPSWVSNNQPQHF
TGTGCCAGCAGCCAACCTTCGTGGGTTAGTAACAATCAGCCCCAGCATTTT
>-|TRBD2|TRBV20-1|TRBJ2-7
CSAQVGGERYEQYF
TGCAGTGCTCAAGTCGGGGGGGAGAGGTACGAGCAGTACTTC
>few|TRBD1|TRBV7-9|TRBJ1-1
CASSNRDRVTEAFF
TGTGCCAGCAGCAACCGGGACAGGGTAACTGAAGCTTTCTTT
>-|-|TRBV6-6|TRBJ2-5
CASTAWDQYF
TGTGCCAGCACCGCCTGGGACCAGTACTTC
>many|TRBD1|TRBV7-9|TRBJ1-2
CASSRVTGYSYTF
TGTGCCAGCAGCCGAGTGACAGGGTATAGCTACACCTTC
>-|-|TRBV28|TRBJ2-3
CATARGNTQYF
TGTGCCACCGCCCGGGGCAATACGCAGTATTTT
>-|-|TRBV7-2|TRBJ2-7
CASSESASSYEQYF
TGTGCCAGCAGCGAGAGCGCCAGCTCCTACGAGCAGTACTTC
>-|-|TRBV27|TRBJ1-1
CASKESREVTEAFF
TGTGCCAGCAAAGAGTCCAGGGAGGTCACTGAAGCTTTCTTT
>-|-|TRBV5-3|TRBJ1-2
CASSFFGAGYGYTF
TGTGCCAGCAGCTTCTTCGGTGCCGGCTATGGCTACACCTTC
>many|TRBD1|TRBV7-9|TRBJ1-3
CASSPTGGDGNTIYF
TGTGCCAGCAGCCCGACAGGGGGAGATGGAAACACCATATATTTT
>many|TRBD1|TRBV12-3/TRBV12-4|TRBJ1-2
CASSLDRVYGYTF
TGTGCCAGCAGCCTAGACAGGGTTTACGGCTACACCTTC
>-|TRBD2|TRBV7-8|TRBJ2-3
CASSLVPLKEAGGPDTQYF
TGTGCCAGCAGCTTAGTCCCCCTGAAAGAAGCGGGAGGGCCAGATACGCAGTATTTT
>-|-|TRBV2|TRBJ1-1
CASTPTKNTEAFF
TGTGCCAGCACCCCGACAAAGAACACTGAAGCTTTCTTT
>-|-|TRBV12-3/TRBV12-4|TRBJ2-3
CASSPPRALTDTQYF
TGTGCCAGCAGTCCCCCAAGGGCCCTCACAGATACGCAGTATTTT
>-|-|TRBV7-9|TRBJ2-5
CASSPSGWQETQYF
TGTGCCAGCAGCCCCTCAGGGTGGCAAGAGACCCAGTACTTC
>-|-|TRBV12-3/TRBV12-4|TRBJ2-2
CASSPYRTQTGELFF
TGTGCCAGCAGCCCCTATAGGACACAGACCGGGGAGCTGTTTTTT
>-|-|TRBV2|TRBJ1-6
CASSERGRGYSPLHF
TGTGCCAGCAGTGAAAGGGGTCGAGGGTATTCACCCCTCCACTTT
>-|-|TRBV2|TRBJ2-7
CASSEQQVYEQYF
TGTGCCAGCAGTGAGCAACAGGTTTACGAGCAGTACTTC
>many|TRBD1|TRBV12-3/TRBV12-4|TRBJ1-2
CASSLGTGRYGYTF
TGTGCCAGCAGTTTAGGGACAGGGCGGTATGGCTACACCTTC
>-|TRBD2|TRBV10-3|TRBJ2-3
CATHSGGVSTDTQYF
TGTGCCACACATAGCGGGGGGGTATCCACAGATACGCAGTATTTT
>-|TRBD1|TRBV2|TRBJ1-2
CASSGQGVGYGYTF
TGTGCCAGCAGTGGACAGGGAGTCGGCTATGGCTACACCTTC
>-|-|TRBV7-6|TRBJ1-3
CASSPPRGSAVSGNTIYF
TGTGCCAGCAGCCCCCCGAGGGGATCCGCGGTCTCTGGAAACACCATATATTTT
>-|-|TRBV15|TRBJ1-6
CATSSETDTNSPLHF
TGTGCCACCAGCAGCGAGACCGATACTAATTCACCCCTCCACTTT
>-|TRBD1|TRBV20-1|TRBJ1-5
CSATEGQGAQPQHF
TGCAGTGCCACCGAGGGACAGGGGGCTCAGCCCCAGCATTTT
>many|TRBD1|TRBV12-3/TRBV12-4|TRBJ1-1
CASTKGQMNTEAFF
TGTGCCAGCACCAAGGGACAGATGAACACTGAAGCTTTCTTT
>-|-|TRBV11-2|TRBJ1-1
CASSLDELTEAFF
TGTGCCAGCAGCTTAGATGAGCTCACTGAAGCTTTCTTT
>-|-|TRBV7-9|TRBJ2-4
CASSLSLGFLAKNIQYF
TGTGCCAGCAGCTTAAGTTTAGGGTTTCTAGCCAAAAACATTCAGTACTTC
>-|TRBD2|TRBV11-3|TRBJ2-1
CASSYSPGLAGAGSYNEQFF
TGTGCCAGCAGCTATTCGCCGGGACTAGCGGGGGCGGGCTCCTACAATGAGCAGTTCTTC
>-|-|TRBV14|TRBJ2-1
CASSPINHEQFF
TGTGCCAGCAGCCCCATAAATCATGAGCAGTTCTTC